The text below deals with one TCR beta chain. The record originates from a study of T cells after yellow fever vaccination. One entry per CDR3 protein, called by TCRdb with MiXCR from the 5' RACE reads. The repertoire holds 300,000 to 400,000 distinct CDR3 sequences, with 8.5% to 10% as singletons. The sample in question was PBMCs, obtained on the day of the first yellow fever vaccination. This clonotype originated in a man younger than 30 who received the YFV17D yellow fever vaccine.

The CDR3 DNA reads TGTGCCAGCAGCTTAGTGGGGACTAGCGGGGGTGGGGCGCAGTATTTT. Translated, it gives CASSLVGTSGGGAQYF. This chain links TRBV7-2 with TRBJ2-3; 14 nucleotides line up with TRBD2. This CDR3 has 16 residues. Looked up from germline, CDR1 is SGHTA and CDR2 is FQGNSA. V lost 1 base, J lost 10 bases, and 7 bases stayed unmatched.